Listed below are T cell receptor beta chains from one sample, sequenced in a study of CD8 T cell repertoires and HIV-1 epitope variants. Assay: immunoSEQ multiplex PCR; the TCRdb copy retains only in-frame clones and omits some. The sample consists of around 5,400 clones, over 65% of them appearing once. Antigens for these TCRs are unknown. Sample: cultured CD8+ T cells derived from PBMCs. Every receptor here comes from a male donor with HIV. Both conserved end residues are part of each CDR3. D genes are given only for firm matches. Size tells how often a clone was seen (once, few, many) or the class of an expanded clone, and some rows leave it out.

j_call: TRBJ2-1; clone_size: .; v_call: TRBV19; d_call: TRBD2; cdr3_nt: TGTGCCAGTAGTTTAGCGGGCTACAATGAGCAGTTCTTC; cdr3_aa: CASSLAGYNEQFF
j_call: TRBJ2-7; clone_size: once; v_call: TRBV28; d_call: TRBD2; cdr3_nt: TGTGCCAGCAGTTTTCGACTAGCGAGCTACGAGCAGTACTTC; cdr3_aa: CASSFRLASYEQYF
j_call: TRBJ1-3; clone_size: few; v_call: TRBV4-2; d_call: .; cdr3_nt: TGTGCCAGCAGCCAAGGAGACGGTATCTCTGGAAACACCATATATTTT; cdr3_aa: CASSQGDGISGNTIYF
j_call: TRBJ2-4; clone_size: .; v_call: TRBV5-6; d_call: .; cdr3_nt: TGTGCCAGCAGCTTCTTGGCCAAAAACATTCAGTACTTC; cdr3_aa: CASSFLAKNIQYF
j_call: TRBJ2-5; clone_size: .; v_call: TRBV25-1; d_call: TRBD1; cdr3_nt: TGTGCCAGCAGTGAAGGGACAGGGGGCGGGGAGACCCAGTACTTC; cdr3_aa: CASSEGTGGGETQYF
j_call: TRBJ1-5; clone_size: .; v_call: TRBV4-3; d_call: TRBD1; cdr3_nt: TGCGCCAGCAGCCAAGATGAGGATACAGGGGGCGAGGCCCAGCATTTT; cdr3_aa: CASSQDEDTGGEAQHF
j_call: TRBJ1-1; clone_size: .; v_call: TRBV5-5; d_call: .; cdr3_nt: TGTGCCAGCAGCTTGGTTTCCTGGAACACTGAAGCTTTCTTT; cdr3_aa: CASSLVSWNTEAFF
j_call: TRBJ2-7; clone_size: few; v_call: TRBV28; d_call: TRBD1; cdr3_nt: TGTGCCAGTAATGACAGGGTAATAGACGAGCAGTACTTC; cdr3_aa: CASNDRVIDEQYF
j_call: TRBJ2-1; clone_size: .; v_call: TRBV9; d_call: .; cdr3_nt: TGTGCCAGCACCCCAGGGGGGGCGCTGGATGAGCAGTTCTTC; cdr3_aa: CASTPGGALDEQFF
j_call: TRBJ2-1; clone_size: large; v_call: TRBV7-8; d_call: TRBD1; cdr3_nt: TGTGCCAGCAGCTTAGCGGGACAGGGCTCCTACAATGAGCAGTTCTTC; cdr3_aa: CASSLAGQGSYNEQFF
j_call: TRBJ1-1; clone_size: .; v_call: TRBV10-1; d_call: .; cdr3_nt: TGCGCCAGCAGTGATTTCTTGAACACTGAAGCTTTCTTT; cdr3_aa: CASSDFLNTEAFF
j_call: TRBJ1-1; clone_size: once; v_call: TRBV27; d_call: .; cdr3_nt: TGTGCCAGCAGTTTTTCAGCCAACACTGAAGCTTTCTTT; cdr3_aa: CASSFSANTEAFF
j_call: TRBJ2-7; clone_size: .; v_call: TRBV27; d_call: .; cdr3_nt: TGTGCCAGCAGTTTAACGGGGATCGAGCAGTACTTC; cdr3_aa: CASSLTGIEQYF
j_call: TRBJ2-7; clone_size: .; v_call: TRBV6-6; d_call: .; cdr3_nt: TGTGCCAGCAGTCCCCCCGAGAAGGCCTCCTACGAGCAGTACTTC; cdr3_aa: CASSPPEKASYEQYF
j_call: TRBJ2-1; clone_size: .; v_call: TRBV13; d_call: .; cdr3_nt: TGTGCCAGCAGTGAGGGGGGGACATTGAATGAGCAGTTCTTC; cdr3_aa: CASSEGGTLNEQFF
j_call: TRBJ1-3; clone_size: .; v_call: TRBV28; d_call: .; cdr3_nt: TGTGCCAGCAGTTTGAGGGTTAGAGGGGTTGGAAACACCATATATTTT; cdr3_aa: CASSLRVRGVGNTIYF
j_call: TRBJ2-7; clone_size: few; v_call: TRBV7-6; d_call: .; cdr3_nt: TGTGCCAGCAGCTTACTGGACGGATCCTACGAGCAGTACTTC; cdr3_aa: CASSLLDGSYEQYF
j_call: TRBJ2-5; clone_size: .; v_call: TRBV28; d_call: .; cdr3_nt: TGTGCCAGCAGTTCCCGGGCGGATTCTGAGACCCAGTACTTC; cdr3_aa: CASSSRADSETQYF
j_call: TRBJ2-5; clone_size: once; v_call: TRBV5-6; d_call: .; cdr3_nt: TGTGCCAGCAGCTTGGCTTTAGGGGGAGAAGAGACCCAGTACTTC; cdr3_aa: CASSLALGGEETQYF
j_call: TRBJ2-1; clone_size: .; v_call: TRBV28; d_call: TRBD2; cdr3_nt: TGTGCCAGCAGTTTACTACGGGGGGAATACAATGAGCAGTTCTTC; cdr3_aa: CASSLLRGEYNEQFF
j_call: TRBJ2-1; clone_size: .; v_call: TRBV5-1; d_call: .; cdr3_nt: TGCGCCAGCAGTTTGACGAATGAGCAGTTCTTC; cdr3_aa: CASSLTNEQFF
j_call: TRBJ1-1; clone_size: .; v_call: TRBV5-6; d_call: .; cdr3_nt: TGTGCCAGCAGCTTGGCCGCGAACACTGAAGCTTTCTTT; cdr3_aa: CASSLAANTEAFF
j_call: TRBJ2-2; clone_size: once; v_call: TRBV27; d_call: TRBD2; cdr3_nt: TGTGCCAGCAGATCCACCACCACTAGCGGGGGGGCCTCTGGACTAACCGGGGAGCTGTTTTTT; cdr3_aa: CASRSTTTSGGASGLTGELFF
j_call: TRBJ1-1; clone_size: .; v_call: TRBV10-3; d_call: .; cdr3_nt: TGTGCCATCAGGTCGTACGAGGGGCTGAACACTGAAGCTTTCTTT; cdr3_aa: CAIRSYEGLNTEAFF
j_call: TRBJ1-3; clone_size: .; v_call: TRBV28; d_call: TRBD1; cdr3_nt: TGTGCCAGCAGTTTTGACAGGGTCGGATACACCATATATTTT; cdr3_aa: CASSFDRVGYTIYF
j_call: TRBJ1-1; clone_size: .; v_call: TRBV7-6; d_call: .; cdr3_nt: TGTGCCAGCAGCTTAGGGGAGAACACTGAAGCTTTCTTT; cdr3_aa: CASSLGENTEAFF
j_call: TRBJ2-1; clone_size: large; v_call: TRBV7-2; d_call: .; cdr3_nt: TGTGCCAGCAGCTTAGACGGTGCCAGTGAGCAGTTCTTC; cdr3_aa: CASSLDGASEQFF
j_call: TRBJ2-1; clone_size: .; v_call: TRBV10-1; d_call: TRBD2; cdr3_nt: TGCGCCAGCAGTGAGTCTATCCGACTAGCGGGAGTGGAATACAATGAGCAGTTCTTC; cdr3_aa: CASSESIRLAGVEYNEQFF
j_call: TRBJ2-2; clone_size: .; v_call: TRBV30; d_call: TRBD2; cdr3_nt: TGTGCCTGGAGTTCCTCAACGGGGGGGCCGATCGGGGAGCTGTTTTTT; cdr3_aa: CAWSSSTGGPIGELFF
j_call: TRBJ2-3; clone_size: once; v_call: TRBV27; d_call: .; cdr3_nt: TGTGCCAGCAGTTTAGGGGCGAGCACAGATACGCAGTATTTT; cdr3_aa: CASSLGASTDTQYF
j_call: TRBJ2-1; clone_size: few; v_call: TRBV9; d_call: .; cdr3_nt: TGTGCCAGCAGCGTTACGGCGGGGAGCAACAATGAGCAGTTCTTC; cdr3_aa: CASSVTAGSNNEQFF
j_call: TRBJ1-5; clone_size: .; v_call: TRBV4-3; d_call: .; cdr3_nt: TGCGCCAGCAGCCAAACCCGGGCTACCAATCAGCCCCAGCATTTT; cdr3_aa: CASSQTRATNQPQHF
j_call: TRBJ2-7; clone_size: .; v_call: TRBV7-9; d_call: TRBD1; cdr3_nt: TGTGCCAGCAGCCTGGGGACGGACAGGGCGTACGAGCAGTACTTC; cdr3_aa: CASSLGTDRAYEQYF
j_call: TRBJ1-6; clone_size: .; v_call: TRBV5-1; d_call: .; cdr3_nt: TGCGCCAGCAGCTTAGACAATAATTCACCCCTCCACTTT; cdr3_aa: CASSLDNNSPLHF
j_call: TRBJ2-1; clone_size: .; v_call: TRBV27; d_call: .; cdr3_nt: TGTGCCAGCAGTGAGGGGGGGACATTGAATGAGCAGTTCTTC; cdr3_aa: CASSEGGTLNEQFF
j_call: TRBJ2-1; clone_size: .; v_call: TRBV7-9; d_call: .; cdr3_nt: TGTGCCAGCAGCCCTGGATCAGCGGATGAGCAGTTCTTC; cdr3_aa: CASSPGSADEQFF
j_call: TRBJ2-1; clone_size: .; v_call: TRBV15; d_call: TRBD2; cdr3_nt: TGTGCCACCAGCACCGCAAGGGGGCTAGCGGGAGCTCAGTTCTTC; cdr3_aa: CATSTARGLAGAQFF
j_call: TRBJ1-5; clone_size: .; v_call: TRBV28; d_call: .; cdr3_nt: TGTGCCAGCACCACACCCAGGGGGCCCCAGCATTTT; cdr3_aa: CASTTPRGPQHF
j_call: TRBJ2-7; clone_size: .; v_call: TRBV5-4; d_call: TRBD2; cdr3_nt: TGTGCCAGCAGCACCGGACTAGCGGGCGCCTACGAGCAGTACTTC; cdr3_aa: CASSTGLAGAYEQYF
j_call: TRBJ2-7; clone_size: .; v_call: TRBV19; d_call: .; cdr3_nt: TGTGCCAGTGTGGCAGGAGGCGGCGAGCAGTACTTC; cdr3_aa: CASVAGGGEQYF
j_call: TRBJ1-3; clone_size: .; v_call: TRBV7-9; d_call: .; cdr3_nt: TGTGCCATCCGGCCAGCATCTGGAAACACCATATATTTT; cdr3_aa: CAIRPASGNTIYF
j_call: TRBJ1-1; clone_size: once; v_call: TRBV4-3; d_call: .; cdr3_nt: TGCGCCAGCAGCCGGGGCAAATACGACAGTTCGGAGAACACTGAAGCTTTCTTT; cdr3_aa: CASSRGKYDSSENTEAFF